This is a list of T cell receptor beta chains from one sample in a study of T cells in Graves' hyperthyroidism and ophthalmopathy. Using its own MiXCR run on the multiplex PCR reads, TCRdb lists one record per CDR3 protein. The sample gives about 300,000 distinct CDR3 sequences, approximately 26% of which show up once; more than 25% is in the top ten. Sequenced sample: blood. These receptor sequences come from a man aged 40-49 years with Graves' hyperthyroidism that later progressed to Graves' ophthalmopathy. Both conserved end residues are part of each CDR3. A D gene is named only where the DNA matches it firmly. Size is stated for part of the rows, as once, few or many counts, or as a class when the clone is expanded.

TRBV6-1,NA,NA,CASSTGQRELFF
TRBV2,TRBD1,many,CASSEHRGPNQPQHF
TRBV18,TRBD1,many,CASSRGQRDSPLHF
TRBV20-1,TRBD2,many,CSASGLAGDNEQYF
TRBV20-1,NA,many,CSARDLGGSSYEQYF
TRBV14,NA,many,CASSQGGVYGYTF
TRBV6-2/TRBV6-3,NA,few,CASSIEGYEQYF
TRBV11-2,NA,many,CASSLQFQGSSPLHF
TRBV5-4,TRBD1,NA,CASSLPGTGQETQYF
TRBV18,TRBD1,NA,CASSPGQGRTEAFF
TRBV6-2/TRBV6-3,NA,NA,CASSGSGTASYEQYF
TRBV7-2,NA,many,CASSSRVGWTQYF
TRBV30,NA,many,CAWSRQGIGEQYF
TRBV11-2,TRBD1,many,CASSFRTGVVTEAFF
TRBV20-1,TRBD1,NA,CSATQGVSATEAFF
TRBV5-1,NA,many,CASSLSGAYGYTF